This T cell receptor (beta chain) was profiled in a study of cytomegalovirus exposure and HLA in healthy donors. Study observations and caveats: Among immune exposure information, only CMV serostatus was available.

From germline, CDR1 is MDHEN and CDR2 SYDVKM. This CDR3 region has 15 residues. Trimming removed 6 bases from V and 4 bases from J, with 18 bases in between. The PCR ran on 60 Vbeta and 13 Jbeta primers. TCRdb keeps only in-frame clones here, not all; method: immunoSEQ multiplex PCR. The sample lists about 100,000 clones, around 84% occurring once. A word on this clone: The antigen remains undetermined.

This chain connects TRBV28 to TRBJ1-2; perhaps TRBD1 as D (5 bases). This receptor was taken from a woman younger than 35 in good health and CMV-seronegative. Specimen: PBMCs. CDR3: CASSYPIRERYGYTF. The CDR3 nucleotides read TGTGCCAGCAGCTACCCAATCAGGGAACGCTATGGCTACACCTTC.